This T cell receptor (beta chain) stems from a study of shared clonotypes between healthy human individuals. The V end was cut by 4 bases, the J end by 5 bases, with 11 bases between. This CDR3 is 13 amino acids long. Germline CDR1 SGHDN, CDR2 FVKESK. Division of CD4+ cells produced a CD45RA+ naive subset and a CD45RA-negative memory subset. Produced via immunoSEQ multiplex PCR; TCRdb's table is partial and in-frame only. The data contain about 2,500,000 clones, more than 90% of them singletons. V gene TRBV14 combines with J gene TRBJ2-5; tentative D call: TRBD1 (6 bases). Sequencing was done on a sample of naive CD4+ T cells sorted from blood. Noted subset: CD45RA+ positively selected. The TCR was taken from a young man in good health. The CDR3, as DNA: TGTGCCAGCAGCCTGGGGGCTTGGGAGACCCAGTACTTC. Its protein is CASSLGAWETQYF.